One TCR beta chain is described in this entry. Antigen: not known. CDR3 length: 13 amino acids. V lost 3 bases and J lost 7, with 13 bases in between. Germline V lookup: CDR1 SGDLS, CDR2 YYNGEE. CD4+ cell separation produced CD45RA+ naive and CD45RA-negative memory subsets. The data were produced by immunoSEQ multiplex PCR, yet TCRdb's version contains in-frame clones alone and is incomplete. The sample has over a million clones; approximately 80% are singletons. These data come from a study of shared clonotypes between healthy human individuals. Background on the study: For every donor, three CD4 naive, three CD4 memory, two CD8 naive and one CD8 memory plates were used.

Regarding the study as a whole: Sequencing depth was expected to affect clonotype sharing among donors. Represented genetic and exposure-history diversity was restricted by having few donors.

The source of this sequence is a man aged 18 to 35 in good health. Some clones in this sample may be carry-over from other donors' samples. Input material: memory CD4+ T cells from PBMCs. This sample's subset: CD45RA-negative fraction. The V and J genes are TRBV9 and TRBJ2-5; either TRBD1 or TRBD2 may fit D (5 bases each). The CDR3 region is CASSDGTFGTQYF. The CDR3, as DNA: TGTGCCAGCAGCGACGGGACGTTCGGGACCCAGTACTTC.